The 10 T cell receptor beta chains below come from one sample, sequenced in a study of blood T cell repertoires in COVID-19. The table came from immunoSEQ multiplex PCR; TCRdb's copy has only in-frame clones and leaves some out. Among roughly 350,000 clones, around nine tenths were seen once, and the ten largest hold roughly 3.5%. The material sequenced was peripheral blood. The source of these receptors is a woman younger than 35 who had recovered from COVID-19.

The chain joins TRBV24-1 to TRBJ1-4; possibly TRBD1 for D (5 bases). Trimming shortened V by 4 bases and J by 4 bases, and 12 bases separated the two germline ends. Germline CDR1 and CDR2: KGHDR and SFDVKD. The CDR3 is 15 residues long. This CDR3 reads CATSESGQGNEKLFF. CDR3 in DNA: TGTGCCACCAGTGAATCCGGGCAGGGTAATGAAAAACTGTTTTTT.

The gene calls are TRBV28 and TRBJ1-4; tentative D call: TRBD1 (6 bases). This CDR3 is 15 amino acids long. Trimming took off 6 bases at V and 0 bases at J, with 11 bases between the two ends. The germline CDR1 and CDR2 sequences are MDHEN and SYDVKM. The CDR3 DNA sequence: TGTGCCAGCAGACCGGCAGGGGCAACTAATGAAAAACTGTTTTTT. Amino acid sequence: CASRPAGATNEKLFF.

The V and J genes are TRBV11-3 and TRBJ2-1, with 14 bases aligning to TRBD2. Germline loops: CDR1 SGHNT, CDR2 YENEEA. This CDR3 has 16 amino acids. V lost 5 bases and J lost 8; bases outside the gene matches: 8. This CDR3 reads CASSLGLAGGTDEQFF. CDR3 bases: TGTGCCAGCAGCCTCGGACTAGCGGGAGGTACCGATGAGCAGTTCTTC.

This chain connects TRBV7-8 to TRBJ2-1, with TRBD2 identical over 9 bases. CDR1 is SGHVS, CDR2 FQNEAQ, per germline. After removal of 0 bases from V and 3 bases from J, the junction contained 3 bases not matched to a gene. CDR3 length: 16 residues. The CDR3 is CASSLAWREGYNEQFF. The CDR3 nucleotides read TGTGCCAGCAGCTTAGCGTGGCGGGAGGGCTACAATGAGCAGTTCTTC.

This clone came up once. The V gene is TRBV4-3, the J gene TRBJ2-1, with 14 positions matching TRBD2. The CDR3 contains 17 residues. Trimming removed 3 bases from V and 4 bases from J; junction bases left unmatched: 5. Germline values: CDR1 LGHNA, CDR2 YSLEER. CDR3 coding DNA: TGCGCCAGCAGCCAGGGACTAGCGGGAGTTGGATACAATGAGCAGTTCTTC. Translating it yields CASSQGLAGVGYNEQFF.

The chain employs TRBV19 and TRBJ1-5; no clear D gene. Trimming stripped 2 bases from V and 0 bases from J, with 8 bases between. CDR1 is LNHDA and CDR2 is SQIVND in the germline V gene (reference sequence). The length of the CDR3 is 15 residues. The CDR3 protein is CASSISVSSNQPQHF. The DNA for the CDR3 is TGTGCCAGTAGTATATCTGTCAGTAGCAATCAGCCCCAGCATTTT.

The chain uses TRBV4-3 and TRBJ1-2; TRBD1 matches 7 bases. V shed 3 bases, J shed 2 bases, and the junction held 6 bases outside the gene matches. The CDR3 is 15 amino acids. Germline V gene data show CDR1 as LGHNA and CDR2 as YSLEER. The CDR3 is CASSHSSTGNYGYTF. The CDR3, as DNA: TGCGCCAGCAGCCACTCATCGACAGGGAACTATGGCTACACCTTC.

The chain carries TRBV5-1 and TRBJ1-1, with 8 bases that match TRBD1. The CDR3 is made up of 12 amino acids. J was trimmed by 5 bases and V by 5 bases; bases with no gene match: 2. Germline assignment: CDR1 SGHRS and CDR2 YFSETQ. The CDR3 reads CASRDRVTEAFF. The CDR3, as DNA: TGCGCCAGCAGGGACAGGGTTACTGAAGCTTTCTTT.

This chain joins TRBV7-8 and TRBJ1-6; tentatively, D is TRBD1 (6 bases). Trimming stripped 5 bases from V and 5 bases from J, with 13 bases between. The CDR3 totals 15 residues. Germline-derived CDR1 and CDR2 are SGHVS and FQNEAQ. CDR3 sequence (DNA): TGTGCCAGCAGCCCGGACAGTTTCGATAATTCACCCCTCCACTTT. Its protein product is CASSPDSFDNSPLHF.

This clone was observed once. This sequence joins TRBV3-1 (or the pseudogene TRBV3-2) and TRBJ2-5; D gene unclear. V was trimmed by 1 base and J by 0 bases, leaving 15 bases between them. CDR3 length: 17 amino acids. Germline lookup yields CDR1 LGHDT and CDR2 YNNKEL (reference sequence). The CDR3 spells CASSQALPDSYQETQYF. CDR3 nucleotide sequence: TGTGCCAGCAGCCAAGCCTTGCCTGACTCGTACCAAGAGACCCAGTACTTC.